Reported below is one TCR beta chain. Its antigen is still unknown. Produced via immunoSEQ multiplex PCR; TCRdb's table is partial and in-frame only. This table holds some 13,000 clones, about four fifths found once. CDR3 length: 15 residues. The germline gives CDR1 MNHEY, CDR2 SMNVEV (reference sequence). Trimming left V 2 bases short and J 3 bases short, with 14 bases between. This sample was included in a study of chemoradiotherapy in HPV16-positive cancers. Overall study findings and caveats: Candidate HPV-specific clones and E7-related TCR motifs grew in tumor during treatment. For HPV16-positive patients, expanding HPV-responsive T cells associated with longer recurrence-free survival.

This sequence joins TRBV27 and TRBJ2-7; perhaps D is TRBD1 or TRBD2 (5 bases each). This material was acquired from a patient who underwent chemoradiotherapy. The receptor comes from a human donor with HPV-associated anogenital cancer. Here the CDR3 reads CASSLRPGRSYEQYF. CDR3 sequence (DNA): TGTGCCAGCAGTTTACGTCCGGGACGGAGCTACGAGCAGTACTTC.